The 26 T cell receptor beta chains in this list originate from one sample, sequenced in a study of blood T cell repertoires in COVID-19. Here immunoSEQ multiplex PCR was the method, and the copy in TCRdb shows in-frame clones only, minus some. This sample has 150,000 to 200,000 clones, with 65% to 90% found just once. What was sequenced was peripheral blood. The receptors here all came from a man aged 60-69 years with acute or convalescent COVID-19.

This chain joins TRBV24-1 and TRBJ2-1; 7 positions match TRBD2. The CDR3 runs to 17 residues. Germline V gene data show CDR1 as KGHDR and CDR2 as SFDVKD. The ends lost 4 bases at V and 6 bases at J; junction bases unmatched: 14. The CDR3 protein is CATSDYKWGGTRNEQFF. CDR3 DNA sequence: TGTGCCACCAGTGACTATAAATGGGGGGGTACGCGCAATGAGCAGTTCTTC.

The chain uses TRBV3-1 (or the pseudogene TRBV3-2) and TRBJ2-1; TRBD2 aligns across 10 bases. Unmatched junction bases numbered 5, after V lost 4 bases and J lost 5 bases. The CDR3 totals 15 residues. Germline V CDR1 and CDR2: LGHDT, YNNKEL (reference sequence). The CDR3 DNA is TGTGCCAGCAGCCTAGGTACTAGCGGGAACAATGAGCAGTTCTTC. This sequence encodes CASSLGTSGNNEQFF.

The rearrangement uses TRBV5-1 and TRBJ2-2, with D possibly TRBD2 on 6 matching bases. The CDR3 has 16 amino acids. Germline assignment: CDR1 SGHRS and CDR2 YFSETQ. Trimming shortened V by 3 bases and J by 4 bases, and 16 bases separated the two germline ends. CDR3 in amino acids: CASSWDGDSFTGELFF. DNA of the CDR3: TGCGCCAGCAGCTGGGACGGGGACTCCTTCACCGGGGAGCTGTTTTTT.

V is TRBV12-3 or TRBV12-4 and J is TRBJ2-1; D is unresolved. The CDR3 is 11 residues long. V was pared by 2 bases and J by 6 bases, with 2 bases between. The DNA of the CDR3 is TGTGCCAGCAGTTTACTCAATGAGCAGTTCTTC. Its protein is CASSLLNEQFF.

This clone occurred a few times. The rearrangement uses TRBV5-1 and TRBJ2-1, with a possible D match to TRBD2 (6 bases). The CDR3 is 16 residues long. Germline V gene data show CDR1 as SGHRS and CDR2 as YFSETQ. With 4 bases removed from V and 7 bases from J, the gap between germline ends came to 21 bases. CDR3 sequence: CASSAGLSNLGNEQFF. The CDR3 DNA reads as TGCGCCAGCAGCGCGGGACTCTCAAACCTCGGAAATGAGCAGTTCTTC.

J is TRBJ2-3 and V is TRBV2, with 8 bases lining up with TRBD2. The CDR3 totals 12 residues. The V segment lost 11 bases and the J segment 3 bases; nucleotides outside the gene matches: 4. Germline lookup yields CDR1 SNHLY and CDR2 FYNNEI. In DNA, the CDR3 is TGTGCCGGAGCGGGAGCGACAGATACGCAGTATTTT. This sequence encodes CAGAGATDTQYF. Combining the CDR3 with reference TRBV2 and TRBJ2-3 gives the whole variable domain EPEVTQTPSHQVTQMGQEVILRCVPISNHLYFYWYRQILGQKVEFLVSFYNNEISEKSEIFDDQFSVERPDGSNFTLKIRSTKLEDSAMYFCAGAGATDTQYFGPGTRLTVL.

The rearrangement links TRBV6-4 to TRBJ2-2; TRBD1 matches 10 bases. Trimming cost V 7 bases and J 6 bases; bases outside gene matches: 5. The germline gives CDR1 MRHNA, CDR2 SNTAGT. The CDR3 sequence is 14 residues long. CDR3 region: CASIRTGGPGELFF. The CDR3 DNA is TGTGCCAGCATAAGGACAGGGGGTCCCGGGGAGCTGTTTTTT.

Of note for this clone: The same CDR3 arises from other DNA sequences in this sample as well. The rearrangement links TRBV7-3 to TRBJ2-5; 9 positions match TRBD1. This CDR3 spans 15 amino acids. Germline loops: CDR1 SGHTA, CDR2 FQGTGA. V gave up 0 bases and J gave up 5 bases; unmatched junction bases: 4. In DNA, the CDR3 is TGTGCCAGCAGCTTAACGGGACAGGGCGGGGAGACCCAGTACTTC. Translating gives CASSLTGQGGETQYF.

The CDR3 is CASSFGGQVTEAFF. CDR3 DNA: TGTGCCAGCAGCTTCGGGGGGCAGGTCACTGAAGCTTTCTTT. This sequence joins TRBV7-8 and TRBJ1-1; a possible D gene is TRBD1 (6 bases). CDR3 length: 14 residues. The V gene lost 3 bases and the J gene lost 4 bases, with 12 bases spanning the gap. Germline CDR1 reads SGHVS; CDR2 reads FQNEAQ. Together with reference TRBV7-8 and TRBJ1-1, the CDR3 gives the full variable domain: GAGVSQSPRYKVAKRGQDVALRCDPISGHVSLFWYQQALGQGPEFLTYFQNEAQLDKSGLPSDRFFAERPEGSVSTLKIQRTQQEDSAVYLCASSFGGQVTEAFFGQGTRLTVV.

This sequence joins TRBV9 and TRBJ1-3; TRBD1 agrees at 9 bases. V was pared by 4 bases and J by 4 bases, with 18 bases of the junction left unmatched. The CDR3 is 19 residues long. In germline, CDR1 is SGDLS, CDR2 YYNGEE. The CDR3 coding sequence is TGTGCCAGCAGCACGGTCGGGACAGGGTTAAGCCTTTCCGGAAACACCATATATTTT. Encoded protein: CASSTVGTGLSLSGNTIYF.

V is TRBV27 and J is TRBJ2-3; D may be TRBD1 (5 bases). The CDR3 sequence is 14 residues long. The V gene's germline CDR1 is MNHEY and CDR2 SMNVEV (reference sequence). V lost 6 bases, J lost 5 bases, and 15 bases lay in between. The CDR3 DNA sequence: TGTGCCAGCAGCCAAGGGGTCTGGGGAGATACGCAGTATTTT. It encodes CASSQGVWGDTQYF.

CDR3 region: CSGGAPLQSRLFF. The DNA for the CDR3 is TGCAGCGGGGGAGCGCCCCTACAATCCAGACTGTTCTTC. The chain carries TRBV29-1 and TRBJ2-1, with D perhaps matching TRBD2 (5 bases). Trimming cost V 7 bases and J 15 bases, with 25 bases left between them. The CDR3 covers 13 residues. CDR1 SQVTM and CDR2 ANQGSEA come from the germline V gene.

The V and J genes are TRBV5-1 and TRBJ1-3; 7 nucleotides align to TRBD1. Looked up from germline, CDR1 is SGHRS and CDR2 is YFSETQ. CDR3 length: 15 residues. V was clipped by 4 bases and J by 2 bases; unmatched bases: 6. CDR3 in amino acids: CASSGGQYTGNTIYF. As DNA, the CDR3 is TGCGCCAGCAGCGGGGGACAGTACACTGGAAACACCATATATTTT.

The chain has TRBV6-4 and TRBJ2-7, with 11 bases lining up with TRBD2. The CDR3 extends over 19 amino acids. Germline lookup yields CDR1 MRHNA and CDR2 SNTAGT. V dropped 2 bases and J dropped 4; count of bases not matched to a gene: 16. The CDR3 DNA reads as TGTGCCAGCAGTGACGGGAACGATCGACTAGCGGGAATCCGTTACGAGCAGTACTTC. This codes for CASSDGNDRLAGIRYEQYF.

The genes are TRBV7-2 and TRBJ1-5, with TRBD1 as a possible D gene (5 bases). Trimming left V 2 bases short and J 1 base short, with 9 bases between. The CDR3 consists of 15 residues. Germline lookup yields CDR1 SGHTA and CDR2 FQGNSA. In DNA, the CDR3 is TGTGCCAGCAGCTTATGGGGGGACAGCAATCAGCCCCAGCATTTT. It specifies CASSLWGDSNQPQHF.

There are a few counts of this clone. The chain couples TRBV28 to TRBJ2-2; 7 nucleotides line up with TRBD1. J lost 0 bases, V lost 3 bases, and 7 bases had no gene match. The CDR3 has 17 residues. The germline gives CDR1 MDHEN, CDR2 SYDVKM. The CDR3 loop is CASSFHLTGTNTGELFF. CDR3 bases: TGTGCCAGCAGTTTCCACCTGACAGGGACGAACACCGGGGAGCTGTTTTTT.

The genes are TRBV3-1 (or the pseudogene TRBV3-2) and TRBJ2-1, with D possibly being TRBD2 (6 bases). The CDR3 sequence is 14 residues long. The V and J ends lost 3 bases and 10 bases respectively, with 16 bases between them. Germline lookup yields CDR1 LGHDT and CDR2 YNNKEL (reference sequence). CDR3 sequence reads: CASSQGTSRMEQFF. The DNA for the CDR3 is TGTGCCAGCAGCCAGGGGACTTCCCGTATGGAGCAGTTCTTC.

V is TRBV3-1 (or the pseudogene TRBV3-2) and J is TRBJ2-3, with 11 bases that match TRBD2. This CDR3 has 17 amino acids. V dropped 2 bases and J dropped 3; count of bases not matched to a gene: 7. The germline V gene has CDR1 LGHDT and CDR2 YNNKEL (reference sequence). CDR3 coding DNA: TGTGCCAGCAGCCAAATTAGGAGGACTAGCGGGACAGATACGCAGTATTTT. Its protein is CASSQIRRTSGTDTQYF.

The chain links TRBV5-8 to TRBJ2-1; 8 bases agree with TRBD2. The CDR3 spans 17 residues. V lost 1 base and J lost 5; bases outside the gene matches: 11. Germline V gives CDR1 SGHTS, CDR2 YDEGEE. This CDR3 is CASSLMTTSGLNNEQFF. The CDR3 nucleotides read TGTGCCAGCAGCTTGATGACCACTAGCGGCCTAAACAATGAGCAGTTCTTC.

The chain carries TRBV2 and TRBJ1-4; 7 bases align to TRBD1. Germline V gene sequence: CDR1 SNHLY, CDR2 FYNNEI. The CDR3 runs to 13 residues. V dropped 11 bases and J dropped 8; count of bases not matched to a gene: 11. CDR3 sequence: CAHTRGFGEKLFF. CDR3 sequence (DNA): TGTGCCCATACCAGGGGGTTTGGAGAAAAACTGTTTTTT. The full variable domain, completed using reference TRBV2 and TRBJ1-4, is EPEVTQTPSHQVTQMGQEVILRCVPISNHLYFYWYRQILGQKVEFLVSFYNNEISEKSEIFDDQFSVERPDGSNFTLKIRSTKLEDSAMYFCAHTRGFGEKLFFGSGTQLSVL.

This chain links TRBV19 with TRBJ2-7; 9 bases match TRBD2. The CDR3 totals 15 residues. The germline CDR1 and CDR2 sequences are LNHDA and SQIVND (reference sequence). V lost 4 bases, J lost 6 bases, and 10 bases stayed unmatched. CDR3 bases: TGTGCCAGTAGTACCGGCGGCGCGGGAGGGCTCGAGCAGTACTTC. Translation: CASSTGGAGGLEQYF.

V usage is TRBV5-1 and J usage is TRBJ1-3; unclear D gene. The V and J ends lost 0 bases and 4 bases respectively, with 14 bases between them. The CDR3 loop spans 16 amino acids. The V gene's germline CDR1 is SGHRS and CDR2 YFSETQ. CDR3 DNA sequence: TGCGCCAGCAGCTTGGCGCCGGGAGGAGCGGGAAACACCATATATTTT. Translated, it gives CASSLAPGGAGNTIYF.

The CDR3 spells CASSSGTGVWSYTF. The CDR3 coding sequence is TGTGCCAGCAGTTCCGGGACAGGGGTATGGAGCTACACCTTC. J is TRBJ1-2 and V is TRBV6-2 or TRBV6-3; 10 bases are a match to TRBD1. J gave up 9 bases and V 4 bases, and 8 bases lay outside the gene matches. The CDR3 is 14 residues long. The germline V gene encodes CDR1 MNHEY and CDR2 SVGEGT.

The V and J genes are TRBV19 and TRBJ1-1, with D possibly matching TRBD1 (5 bases). CDR1 and CDR2 from the germline V gene are LNHDA and SQIVND (reference sequence). There are 15 residues in the CDR3. Trimming removed 0 bases from V and 4 bases from J, with 12 bases in between. The CDR3, as DNA: TGTGCCAGTAGTATAGATTGGGGGGGGAGCACTGAAGCTTTCTTT. As protein: CASSIDWGGSTEAFF.

The CDR3 is CASSLSGRNTDTQYF. The CDR3 coding sequence is TGTGCCAGCAGCCTTAGCGGGAGAAACACAGATACGCAGTATTTT. The rearrangement joins TRBV3-1 (or the pseudogene TRBV3-2) to TRBJ2-3, with 9 nucleotides matching TRBD2. CDR1 and CDR2 (germline): LGHDT, YNNKEL (reference sequence). The CDR3 extends over 15 amino acids. With 4 bases clipped from V and 2 bases from J, the junction kept 4 bases outside the gene matches.

This clone was seen a single time. The J gene is TRBJ2-3, the V gene TRBV4-1; maybe TRBD2 (5 bases). The CDR3 has 15 residues. Germline V gene lookup returns CDR1 MGHRA and CDR2 YSYEKL. V was pared by 7 bases and J by 8 bases, with 22 bases between. The CDR3 region is CASTATEGHQVTQYF. The CDR3, as DNA: TGCGCCAGCACCGCAACAGAGGGCCATCAGGTTACGCAGTATTTT.